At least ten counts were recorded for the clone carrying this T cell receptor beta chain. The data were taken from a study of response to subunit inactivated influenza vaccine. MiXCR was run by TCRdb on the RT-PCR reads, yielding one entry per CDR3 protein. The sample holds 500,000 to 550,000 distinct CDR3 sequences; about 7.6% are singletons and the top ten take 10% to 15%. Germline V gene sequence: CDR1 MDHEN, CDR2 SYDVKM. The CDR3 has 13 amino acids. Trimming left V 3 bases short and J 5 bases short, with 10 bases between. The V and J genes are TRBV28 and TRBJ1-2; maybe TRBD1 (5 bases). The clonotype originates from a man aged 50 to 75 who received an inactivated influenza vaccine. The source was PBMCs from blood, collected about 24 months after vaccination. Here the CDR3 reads CASSLGQAYGYTF. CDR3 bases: TGTGCCAGCAGTTTGGGGCAGGCGTATGGCTACACCTTC.